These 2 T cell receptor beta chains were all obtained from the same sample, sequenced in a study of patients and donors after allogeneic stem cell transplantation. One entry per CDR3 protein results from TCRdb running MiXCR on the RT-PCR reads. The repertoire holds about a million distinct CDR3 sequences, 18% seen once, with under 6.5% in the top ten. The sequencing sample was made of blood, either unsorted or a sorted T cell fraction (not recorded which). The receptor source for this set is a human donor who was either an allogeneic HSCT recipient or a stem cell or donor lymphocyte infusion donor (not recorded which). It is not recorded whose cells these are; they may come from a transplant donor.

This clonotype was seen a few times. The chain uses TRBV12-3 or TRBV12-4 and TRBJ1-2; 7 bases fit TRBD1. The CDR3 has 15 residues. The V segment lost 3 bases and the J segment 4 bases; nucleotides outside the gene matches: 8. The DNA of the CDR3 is TGTGCCAGCAGTTTTGAAGGGGGCAAGATCTATGGCTACACCTTC. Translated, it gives CASSFEGGKIYGYTF.

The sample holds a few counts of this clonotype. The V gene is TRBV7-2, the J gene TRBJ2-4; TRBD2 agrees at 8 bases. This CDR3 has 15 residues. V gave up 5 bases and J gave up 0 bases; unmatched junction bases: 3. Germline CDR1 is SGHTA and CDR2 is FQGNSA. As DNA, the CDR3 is TGTGCCAGCAGCCCGGGGGGGGTAGCCAAAAACATTCAGTACTTC. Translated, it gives CASSPGGVAKNIQYF. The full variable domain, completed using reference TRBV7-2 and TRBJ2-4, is GAGVSQSPSNKVTEKGKDVELRCDPISGHTALYWYRQSLGQGLEFLIYFQGNSAPDKSGLPSDRFSAERTGGSVSTLTIQRTQQEDSAVYLCASSPGGVAKNIQYFGAGTRLSVL.